Listed here is a single TCR beta chain. Its cognate antigen is unknown. The data stem from a study of OX40 agonist ivuxolimab in advanced cancers. Study outcomes and limitations: Relatively little clonal expansion, among the lowest observed, appeared in partial responders at 0.1-3.0 mg/kg.

Germline CDR1 is MNHEY and CDR2 is SMNVEV (reference sequence). The CDR3 consists of 16 residues. V was clipped by 5 bases and J by 10 bases, with 21 bases between them. Sequencing used immunoSEQ multiplex PCR; TCRdb keeps in-frame clones, though not all of them. The sample carries 75,000 to 100,000 clones, more than 90% recorded once. The source was CD4+ or CD8+ T cells sorted from blood, collected in a trial of the OX40 agonist ivuxolimab. This clonotype originated in an adult with an advanced solid tumor such as melanoma, head and neck, liver or kidney cancer. The chain employs TRBV27 and TRBJ1-6, with D perhaps TRBD1 (6 bases). For the CDR3, the DNA is TGTGCCAGCAGTACCCTTCCCGGGGGGCGCCGATCACCCCTCCACTTT. Its protein is CASSTLPGGRRSPLHF.